The clone carrying this TCR beta chain was seen repeatedly, ten times or more. The antigen is unknown. The germline V gene has CDR1 SGHTA and CDR2 FQGNSA. The CDR3 has 15 amino acids. V shed 5 bases, J shed 9 bases, and the junction held 15 bases outside the gene matches. These data are taken from a study of CD8 T cells in ankylosing spondylitis. Study findings and constraints: Disease-linked clones were reportedly significantly enriched in matched ankylosing spondylitis synovial fluid.

From the 5' RACE reads, TCRdb called clonotypes with MiXCR, one entry per CDR3 protein. The table records more than 150,000 distinct CDR3 sequences, about 18% of them present only once. This TCR came from a male donor aged 5-30 years with ankylosing spondylitis or in good health (not recorded which). Sequenced material: blood, either unsorted or a sorted T cell fraction (not recorded which). V and J are TRBV7-2 and TRBJ2-5, with 7 bases that match TRBD1. The CDR3 DNA sequence: TGTGCCAGCAGCAAGAGGGGGCTCGCCCAAGTAGCCCAGTACTTC. Translation gives CASSKRGLAQVAQYF.